Below are 19 T cell receptor beta chains sequenced from a single sample in a study of shared clonotypes between healthy human individuals. The data were produced by immunoSEQ multiplex PCR, yet TCRdb's version contains in-frame clones alone and is incomplete. The repertoire holds 800,000 to 950,000 clones, with around 96% as singletons. CD45RO negativity and positive selection for CCR7 defined naive CD8 cells, a population that excluded terminally differentiated effector memory CD45RA+ cells. Sequences were obtained from naive CD8+ T cells sorted from blood. The receptors stem from a man aged 30 to 39 in good health.

This chain connects TRBV2 to TRBJ2-1; 7 nucleotides agree with TRBD2. The CDR3 spans 15 residues. J gave up 8 bases and V 2 bases, and 9 bases lay outside the gene matches. Germline V CDR1 and CDR2: SNHLY, FYNNEI. The CDR3 nucleotides are TGTGCCAGCAGTGAATTTGCGGGAGCGGTCGATGAGCAGTTCTTC. Translating gives CASSEFAGAVDEQFF.

On this clone: Other DNA sequences in this specimen translate into the identical CDR3. The rearrangement uses TRBV6-1 and TRBJ2-7; D perhaps matches TRBD1 (6 bases). From germline, CDR1 is MNHNS and CDR2 SASEGT. Trimming took off 0 bases at V and 3 bases at J, with 9 bases between the two ends. The CDR3 loop spans 14 amino acids. The DNA for the CDR3 is TGTGCCAGCAGTGAAGCGCAGGGGCTCTACGAGCAGTACTTC. Protein product: CASSEAQGLYEQYF.

The chain is built from TRBV12-5 and TRBJ2-1; 8 bases agree with TRBD1. This CDR3 comprises 17 residues. Germline CDR1 and CDR2: LGHNT and FRNRAP. With 3 bases clipped from V and 7 bases from J, the junction kept 14 bases outside the gene matches. The CDR3 nucleotides read TGTGCTAGTGGTTTTCCTCAGGGGGCCGACGGACCTAATGAGCAGTTCTTC. Its translation is CASGFPQGADGPNEQFF.

This chain connects TRBV9 to TRBJ2-1; 9 nucleotides align to TRBD1. The CDR3 is made up of 15 amino acids. With 0 bases clipped from V and 3 bases from J, the junction kept 1 base outside the gene matches. Germline values: CDR1 SGDLS, CDR2 YYNGEE. The CDR3 reads CASSVAGQGYNEQFF. CDR3 bases: TGTGCCAGCAGCGTAGCGGGACAGGGCTACAATGAGCAGTTCTTC.

This clone was counted once. The V gene is TRBV7-9, the J gene TRBJ2-1, with D possibly being TRBD1 (8 bases). The CDR3 covers 15 residues. V lost 1 base and J lost 5, with 12 bases in between. From germline, CDR1 is SEHNR and CDR2 FQNEAQ (reference sequence). CDR3: CASSLGQGRDNEQFF. In DNA form, the CDR3 reads TGTGCCAGCAGCTTAGGACAGGGGAGGGACAATGAGCAGTTCTTC. Combining the CDR3 with reference TRBV7-9 and TRBJ2-1 gives the whole variable domain DTGVSQNPRHKITKRGQNVTFRCDPISEHNRLYWYRQTLGQGPEFLTYFQNEAQLEKSRLLSDRFSAERPKGSFSTLEIQRTEQGDSAMYLCASSLGQGRDNEQFFGPGTRLTVL.

This clone was recorded only once. The rearrangement links TRBV30 to TRBJ2-7, with TRBD2 as a possible D gene (6 bases). Germline CDR1 is GTSNPN and CDR2 is SVGIG (reference sequence). The CDR3 has 12 residues. Trimming took off 1 base at V and 6 bases at J, with 10 bases between the two ends. Here the CDR3 DNA reads TGTGCCTGGAGTGCCTCCGGGGGCGAGCAGTACTTC. Amino acids: CAWSASGGEQYF.

The rearrangement links TRBV10-2 to TRBJ2-7, with 7 nucleotides matching TRBD2. The germline CDR1 and CDR2 sequences are WSHSY and SAAADI. The CDR3 length is 13 residues. With 3 bases clipped from V and 7 bases from J, the junction kept 6 bases outside the gene matches. CDR3 in DNA: TGCGCCAGCAGTGATAGTAGGACTAGTGAGCAGTACTTC. This encodes CASSDSRTSEQYF.

V is TRBV27 and J is TRBJ1-5, with unresolved D. V dropped 2 bases and J dropped 4 bases, with 6 bases sitting between them. The CDR3 is made up of 13 amino acids. The germline CDR1 and CDR2 sequences are MNHEY and SMNVEV (reference sequence). The CDR3 DNA reads TGTGCCAGCAGTTTAACGGTAAATCAGCCCCAGCATTTT. It encodes CASSLTVNQPQHF.

The genes are TRBV7-2 and TRBJ1-1; D call uncertain. V shed 2 bases and J shed 5 bases, with 15 bases lying between them. Per germline, CDR1 SGHTA and CDR2 FQGNSA. The CDR3 has 15 residues. The CDR3 here is CASSLSVGGWTEAFF. DNA for the CDR3: TGTGCCAGCAGCTTAAGCGTCGGAGGGTGGACTGAAGCTTTCTTT.

This chain connects TRBV5-6 to TRBJ2-1; perhaps TRBD2 as D (6 bases). The germline V and J ends were trimmed by 2 bases and 8 bases, with 11 bases remaining between them. The V gene's germline CDR1 is SGHDT and CDR2 YYEEEE. The CDR3 contains 13 residues. The CDR3 DNA follows: TGTGCCAGCAGCTTCGGGGGTCTGGATGAGCAGTTCTTC. Protein sequence: CASSFGGLDEQFF.

The J gene is TRBJ2-7, the V gene TRBV19; unclear D gene. V was clipped by 0 bases and J by 3 bases, with 6 bases between them. The germline CDR1 and CDR2 sequences are LNHDA and SQIVND (reference sequence). The CDR3 extends over 13 amino acids. CDR3 sequence reads: CASSIEAYYEQYF. The CDR3, as DNA: TGTGCCAGTAGTATAGAGGCCTACTACGAGCAGTACTTC.

CDR3 DNA sequence: TGTGCCAGCAGTTTCCTATCCCTGGGACAAGGGATGGCCTCCTACGAGCAGTACTTC. It specifies CASSFLSLGQGMASYEQYF. The chain has TRBV28 and TRBJ2-7; a possible D gene is TRBD1 (6 bases). Trimming took 3 bases from V and 0 from J, leaving 24 bases between them. This CDR3 has 19 residues. CDR1 is MDHEN and CDR2 is SYDVKM in the germline V gene. The variable domain in full, with the rest retrieved from reference TRBV28 and TRBJ2-7, is DVKVTQSSRYLVKRTGEKVFLECVQDMDHENMFWYRQDPGLGLRLIYFSYDVKMKEKGDIPEGYSVSREKKERFSLILESASTNQTSMYLCASSFLSLGQGMASYEQYFGPGTRLTVT.

The chain employs TRBV5-1 and TRBJ2-1, with TRBD1 matching 10 bases. CDR1 is SGHRS, CDR2 YFSETQ, per germline. The V gene end was trimmed by 1 base and the J gene end by 7 bases; junction bases not matched to a gene: 5. The CDR3 runs to 15 residues. The CDR3 spells CASSLLGQGYNEQFF. The CDR3 coding sequence is TGCGCCAGCAGCTTGCTGGGACAGGGGTATAATGAGCAGTTCTTC.

The chain is built from TRBV6-1 and TRBJ2-1, with 7 bases aligning to TRBD2. This CDR3 contains 14 residues. Germline lookup yields CDR1 MNHNS and CDR2 SASEGT. J was trimmed by 2 bases and V by 2 bases; bases with no gene match: 0. CDR3 loop: CASSETSAYNEQFF. CDR3 coding DNA: TGTGCCAGCAGTGAAACTAGCGCCTACAATGAGCAGTTCTTC.

The V and J genes are TRBV14 and TRBJ2-1; TRBD2 is a possible D gene (6 bases). The CDR3 has 15 amino acids. V was clipped by 2 bases and J by 5 bases, with 13 bases between them. Germline V gene sequence: CDR1 SGHDN, CDR2 FVKESK. CDR3: CASSQRPGANNEQFF. Written as DNA, the CDR3 is TGTGCCAGCAGCCAACGTCCGGGAGCCAACAATGAGCAGTTCTTC. The full variable domain, in which reference TRBV14 and TRBJ2-1 provide the parts outside the CDR3, is EAGVTQFPSHSVIEKGQTVTLRCDPISGHDNLYWYRRVMGKEIKFLLHFVKESKQDESGMPNNRFLAERTGGTYSTLKVQPAELEDSGVYFCASSQRPGANNEQFFGPGTRLTVL.

Of note for this clone: The same CDR3 arises from other DNA sequences in this sample as well. The genes are TRBV27 and TRBJ2-7; D remains ambiguous. Trimming took 0 bases from V and 1 from J, leaving 7 bases between them. CDR1 is MNHEY and CDR2 is SMNVEV in the germline V gene (reference sequence). The CDR3 is 14 residues long. CDR3 sequence (DNA): TGTGCCAGCAGTTTATCAGGCGGTTCCTACGAGCAGTACTTC. It translates to CASSLSGGSYEQYF.

CDR3 coding DNA: TGTGCCAGCAGCTCGACTAGTTTAGTACACGAGCAGTACTTC. Its protein is CASSSTSLVHEQYF. The V gene is TRBV11-2, the J gene TRBJ2-7; a weak D match, TRBD2 (6 bases). Between the trimmed V and J ends, which lost 4 bases and 5 bases, there was a span of 15 bases. CDR3 length: 14 residues. CDR1 and CDR2 from the germline V gene are SGHAT and FQNNGV.

J is TRBJ2-2 and V is TRBV7-6, with 8 bases fitting TRBD2. The germline V gene has CDR1 SGHVS and CDR2 FNYEAQ. V trimming: 7 bases; J trimming: 1 base; junction bases outside the gene matches: 5. The CDR3 covers 15 residues. The CDR3 DNA reads TGTGCCAGCACCCTGGGACTAGAGAACACCGGGGAGCTGTTTTTT. Protein sequence: CASTLGLENTGELFF.

V usage is TRBV7-9 and J usage is TRBJ1-1, with unresolved D. Between the trimmed V and J ends, which lost 5 bases and 4 bases, there was a span of 8 bases. Germline CDR1 SEHNR, CDR2 FQNEAQ (reference sequence). The CDR3 extends over 12 amino acids. CDR3 protein: CASSAPGTEAFF. The CDR3 bases are TGTGCCAGCAGCGCGCCGGGCACTGAAGCTTTCTTT.